This T cell receptor beta chain appears in the sequencing data of a study of T-cell reconstitution after alpha-beta-depleted transplantation in children. Germline lookup yields CDR1 SEHNR and CDR2 FQNEAQ (reference sequence). The CDR3 runs 12 residues. Unique molecular identifiers were incorporated into the prepared TCRbeta library. TCRdb re-called the PCR reads through MiXCR, storing one row per CDR3 protein. In the table there are 380,000 or so distinct CDR3 sequences, about an eighth of which are singletons. This chain connects TRBV7-9 to TRBJ2-7, with D possibly matching TRBD2 (6 bases). This TCR derives from a human donor who donated a stem cell graft to a child with Fanconi anemia. Sequenced here: PBMCs, sampled from the stem cell graft. This chain's CDR3 is CVSASDSYEQYF. CDR3 nucleotide sequence: TGTGTCTCGGCTAGCGACTCCTACGAGCAGTACTTC.